The following is a T cell receptor beta chain sequence with its context. When the RNA was reverse transcribed, random hexamers were used with an input of about 0.45 to 1 ug. Multiplex immunoSEQ PCR targeted 54 Vbeta and 13 Jbeta TCR beta segments. From the immunoSEQ multiplex PCR reads, TCRdb called clonotypes with MiXCR, one entry per CDR3 protein. The sample lists 70,000 to 85,000 distinct CDR3 sequences; 95% to 97% were seen once. The data originate from a study of CD8 T cells in Susac syndrome. The CDR3 covers 13 residues. The V gene's germline CDR1 is DFQATT and CDR2 SNEGSKA (reference sequence).

The material sequenced was CD8+ T cells from PBMCs. This TCR came from a human donor with Susac syndrome. The J gene is TRBJ2-7, the V gene TRBV20-1, with D possibly TRBD2 on 7 matching bases. Here the CDR3 DNA reads TGCGGGGGGGGGTCGACAGGCGACTACGAGCAGTACTTC. Its translation: CGGGSTGDYEQYF.